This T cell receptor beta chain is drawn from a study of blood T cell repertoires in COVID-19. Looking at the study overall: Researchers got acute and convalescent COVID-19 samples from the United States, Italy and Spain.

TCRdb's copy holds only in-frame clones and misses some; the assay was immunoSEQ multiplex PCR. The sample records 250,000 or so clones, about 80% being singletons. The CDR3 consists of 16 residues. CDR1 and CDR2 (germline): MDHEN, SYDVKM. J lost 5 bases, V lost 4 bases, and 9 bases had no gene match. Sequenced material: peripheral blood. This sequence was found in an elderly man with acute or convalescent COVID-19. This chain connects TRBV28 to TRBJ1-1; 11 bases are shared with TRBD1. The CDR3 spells CASSYGTGGAGTEAFF. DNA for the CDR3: TGTGCCAGCAGTTATGGGACAGGGGGTGCAGGAACTGAAGCTTTCTTT.